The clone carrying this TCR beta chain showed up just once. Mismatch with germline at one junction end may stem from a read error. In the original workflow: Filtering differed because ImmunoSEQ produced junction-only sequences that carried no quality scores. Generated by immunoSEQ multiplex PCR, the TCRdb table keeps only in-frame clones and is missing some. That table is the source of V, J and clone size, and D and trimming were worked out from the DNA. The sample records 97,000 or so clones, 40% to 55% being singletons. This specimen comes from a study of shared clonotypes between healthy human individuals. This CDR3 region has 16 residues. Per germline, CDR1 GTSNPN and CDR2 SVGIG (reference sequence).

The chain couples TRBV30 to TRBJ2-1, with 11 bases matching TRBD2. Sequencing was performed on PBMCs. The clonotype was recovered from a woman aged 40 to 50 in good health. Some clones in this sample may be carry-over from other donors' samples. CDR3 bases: TGTGCCTGGAGTGGTAGCGGGAGGGCCGTTTGGAATGGGCAGTTCTTC. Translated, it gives CAWSGSGRAVWNGQFF.